The 10 T cell receptor beta chains below all came from one sample that was sequenced in a study of patients and donors after allogeneic stem cell transplantation. TCRdb reanalysed the RT-PCR reads using MiXCR and keeps one entry per CDR3 protein. Among roughly 960,000 distinct CDR3 sequences listed, more than 15% were seen once. The sequenced sample consisted of blood, either unsorted or a sorted T cell fraction (not recorded which). These receptors came from a human donor who was either an allogeneic HSCT recipient or a stem cell or donor lymphocyte infusion donor (not recorded which). It is not recorded whose cells these are; they may come from a transplant donor.

This rearrangement joins TRBV10-3 to TRBJ1-1; 8 bases agree with TRBD1. Germline V gene data show CDR1 as ENHRY and CDR2 as SYGVKD. The CDR3 covers 16 residues. V was clipped by 1 base and J by 2 bases; unmatched bases: 6. As DNA, the CDR3 is TGTGCCATCAGTGAGTACGCTGGGACAGGAAACACTGAAGCTTTCTTT. Translating it yields CAISEYAGTGNTEAFF.

This clonotype was counted a few times. The chain joins TRBV30 to TRBJ1-1; possibly TRBD1 for D (5 bases). Trimming left V 1 base short and J 2 bases short, with 20 bases between. Germline V gene sequence: CDR1 GTSNPN, CDR2 SVGIG (reference sequence). The CDR3 consists of 17 residues. The chain's CDR3 is CAWSGGGWAGKNTEAFF. The CDR3 DNA follows: TGTGCCTGGAGTGGTGGGGGATGGGCTGGTAAAAACACTGAAGCTTTCTTT.

V is TRBV27 and J is TRBJ2-7; TRBD1 might be the D (5 bases). CDR3 length: 14 amino acids. V was shortened by 8 bases and J by 1 base, with 15 bases between the two germline ends. Germline V gene data show CDR1 as MNHEY and CDR2 as SMNVEV (reference sequence). Here the CDR3 DNA reads TGTGCCAGCCAGGCCGACAGAAAATCCTACGAGCAGTACTTC. It codes for CASQADRKSYEQYF.

The chain uses TRBV29-1 and TRBJ1-2, with D tentatively TRBD1 (5 bases). The germline V gene has CDR1 SQVTM and CDR2 ANQGSEA. The CDR3 has 13 residues. Deletions cut 3 bases from V and 3 bases from J, with 11 bases between. CDR3 amino acids: CSVDSRGDYGYTF. CDR3 nucleotides: TGCAGCGTTGATTCCCGGGGGGACTATGGCTACACCTTC.

This chain connects TRBV29-1 to TRBJ1-2; D unresolved. From germline, CDR1 is SQVTM and CDR2 ANQGSEA. V lost 6 bases, J lost 4 bases, and 12 bases lay in between. CDR3 length: 12 residues. For the CDR3, the DNA is TGCAGCGTACTTATGGGGAGCTATGGCTACACCTTC. Translating it yields CSVLMGSYGYTF.

The genes are TRBV28 and TRBJ1-5; D unclear. The V and J ends lost 3 bases and 6 bases respectively, with 15 bases between them. Germline V gene lookup returns CDR1 MDHEN and CDR2 SYDVKM. The CDR3 has 15 residues. The CDR3 nucleotides are TGTGCCAGCAGTTTTAACGGTCCGGTGGGTCAGCCCCAGCATTTT. Translated, it gives CASSFNGPVGQPQHF.

V gene TRBV10-3 combines with J gene TRBJ2-1; D is unclear. Trimming left V 2 bases short and J 6 bases short, with 17 bases between. This CDR3 is built from 16 residues. Per the germline V gene, CDR1 is ENHRY and CDR2 is SYGVKD. The CDR3 DNA reads TGTGCCATCAGTGAGACTTGGGTAGCCCCGGTCAATGAGCAGTTCTTC. Encoded protein: CAISETWVAPVNEQFF.

In this sample, this clonotype turned up a few times. The chain uses TRBV20-1 and TRBJ2-1, with D perhaps TRBD2 (6 bases). The V end lost 5 bases, the J end lost 3 bases, and 14 bases lay between the germline ends. Germline V gene lookup returns CDR1 DFQATT and CDR2 SNEGSKA (reference sequence). The CDR3 runs 14 residues. CDR3 coding DNA: TGCAGTGCTTGTGGGGAGGAGTACTACAATGAGCAGTTCTTC. Protein product: CSACGEEYYNEQFF.

V and J are TRBV4-3 and TRBJ1-2; 9 bases map to TRBD1. This CDR3 comprises 15 residues. J was trimmed by 8 bases and V by 1 base; bases with no gene match: 8. Germline V lookup: CDR1 LGHNA, CDR2 YSLEER. CDR3 in amino acids: CASSQVGQGRFGYTF. The DNA for the CDR3 is TGCGCCAGCAGCCAAGTTGGACAGGGGCGGTTCGGCTACACCTTC.

This clonotype was detected only a few times. J is TRBJ1-6 and V is TRBV12-3 or TRBV12-4; weak D call: TRBD1 (5 bases). Between the trimmed V and J ends, which lost 3 bases and 7 bases, there was a span of 10 bases. The CDR3 runs 14 residues. In DNA form, the CDR3 reads TGTGCCAGCAGTTTCGACAGCCCAAATTCACCCCTCCACTTT. It encodes CASSFDSPNSPLHF.